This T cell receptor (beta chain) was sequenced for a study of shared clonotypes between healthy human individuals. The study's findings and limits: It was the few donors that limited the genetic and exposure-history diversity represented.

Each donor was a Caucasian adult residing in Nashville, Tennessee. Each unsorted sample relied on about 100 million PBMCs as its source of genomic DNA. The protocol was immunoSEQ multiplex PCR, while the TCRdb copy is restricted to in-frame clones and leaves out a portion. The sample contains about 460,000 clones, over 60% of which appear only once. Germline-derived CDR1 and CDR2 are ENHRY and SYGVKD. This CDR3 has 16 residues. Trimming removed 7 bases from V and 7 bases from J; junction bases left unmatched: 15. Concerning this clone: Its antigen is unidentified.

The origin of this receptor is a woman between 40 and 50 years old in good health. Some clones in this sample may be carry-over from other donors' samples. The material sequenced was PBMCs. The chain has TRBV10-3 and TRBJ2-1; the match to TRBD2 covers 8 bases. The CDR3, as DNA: TGTGCCATCAAGGGTCGGTCCAGCGGGAGCGGGAATGAGCAGTTCTTC. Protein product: CAIKGRSSGSGNEQFF.